This is a list of T cell receptor beta chains from one sample in a study of blood T cell repertoires in COVID-19. Assay: immunoSEQ multiplex PCR; the TCRdb copy retains only in-frame clones and omits some. The sample lists some 450,000 clones, around 89% seen once, with 10% to 15% in the top ten. The sequenced material came from peripheral blood. The receptors derive from a woman aged 45 to 65 with COVID-19, enrolled during active disease. CDR3s include the opening cysteine and the closing phenylalanine or tryptophan. A D gene is named only where the DNA matches it firmly. Clone size appears in some rows only: once, few, many, or a class for an expanded clone.

abundance	v_gene	d_gene	j_gene	CDR3nt	CDR3aa
-	TRBV7-9	-	TRBJ1-6	TGTGCCAGCAGCTTAGATGTCTCCAGCTCCTATAATTCACCCCTCCACTTT	CASSLDVSSSYNSPLHF
-	TRBV19	TRBD1	TRBJ1-5	TGTGCCAGTAGGACAGGGGGGCCCTTGGGGCCCCAGCATTTT	CASRTGGPLGPQHF
once	TRBV9	-	TRBJ1-6	TGTGCCAGCAGCGTAGAAAGTAGCCCCCCAGTCCACTTT	CASSVESSPPVHF
-	TRBV6-6	TRBD2	TRBJ2-2	TGTGCCAGCAGTGGACGGACTAGCGACGGCGGGGAGCTGTTTTTT	CASSGRTSDGGELFF
once	TRBV3-1/TRBV3-2	TRBD1	TRBJ2-1	TGTGCCAGCAGCCAACCAACAGGGGGTGAGCAGTTCTTC	CASSQPTGGEQFF
-	TRBV27	-	TRBJ1-2	TGTGCCAGCAGTTTAATCGCAGGGTGGCCCTATGGCTACACCTTC	CASSLIAGWPYGYTF
-	TRBV19	-	TRBJ2-1	TGTGCCAGTAGTATAGAGAGGGGAGCGGGTGGGCAGTTCTTC	CASSIERGAGGQFF
once	TRBV11-2	TRBD1	TRBJ1-2	TGTGCCAGCAGCTTCGGGACAGGGGGTTTCGATGGCTACACCTTC	CASSFGTGGFDGYTF
-	TRBV28	-	TRBJ2-1	TGTGCCAGCAGTTTGCGCGGTTCCTACAATGAGCAGTTCTTC	CASSLRGSYNEQFF
-	TRBV19	-	TRBJ2-7	TGTGCCAGCTCAGGGGACAATACCTACGAGCAGTACTTC	CASSGDNTYEQYF
-	TRBV6-5	-	TRBJ2-5	TGTGCCAGCAGCCCGACTAGGATGGAGACCCAGTACTTC	CASSPTRMETQYF
-	TRBV3-1/TRBV3-2	TRBD1	TRBJ2-7	TGTGCCAGCAGCCAGGTGGGACAGGGGAGCGAGCAGTACTTC	CASSQVGQGSEQYF
few	TRBV11-2	TRBD2	TRBJ2-3	TGTGCCAGCAGTATTGTTAGGCGAGCGGGGGGCACAGATACGCAGTATTTT	CASSIVRRAGGTDTQYF
-	TRBV5-6	TRBD2	TRBJ2-7	TGTGCCAGCAGCTTGGGACTAGCGGACTACGAGCAGTACTTC	CASSLGLADYEQYF
-	TRBV5-1	-	TRBJ2-1	TGCGCCAGCAGCTTGGACGGGGGAGGCTCCTACAATGAGCAGTTCTTC	CASSLDGGGSYNEQFF
-	TRBV7-3	-	TRBJ1-3	TGTGCCAGCAGCTTAACCAGCTCTGGAAACACCATATATTTT	CASSLTSSGNTIYF